These 16 T cell receptor beta chains originate from one sample sequenced in a study of T cell changes during pregnancy in multiple sclerosis. Libraries were prepared by immunoSEQ multiplex PCR; TCRdb keeps only in-frame clonotypes and omits some of them. This table holds some 62,000 clones, roughly 90% found once. The specimen was peripheral blood, collected in the second trimester of pregnancy. The receptors come from a female donor in good health, enrolled as a control in a pregnancy study.

This chain joins TRBV5-6 and TRBJ2-7; D not resolved. V was clipped by 4 bases and J by 2 bases, with 19 bases between them. CDR1 and CDR2 from the germline V gene are SGHDT and YYEEEE. The CDR3 length is 16 residues. CDR3 sequence reads: CASSLYRGLHPYEQYF. Here the CDR3 DNA reads TGTGCCAGCAGCCTTTACCGAGGTCTCCACCCCTACGAGCAGTACTTC.

V usage is TRBV18 and J usage is TRBJ1-1; no definite D call. V was clipped by 3 bases and J by 10 bases, with 12 bases between them. The CDR3 runs 12 residues. Looked up from germline, CDR1 is KGHSH and CDR2 is LQKENI. The chain's CDR3 is CASSPDTRGAFF. CDR3 sequence (DNA): TGTGCCAGCTCACCTGATACACGGGGAGCTTTCTTT.

The genes are TRBV7-2 and TRBJ2-5; 12 nucleotides agree with TRBD2. This CDR3 comprises 16 residues. Germline CDR1 reads SGHTA; CDR2 reads FQGNSA. V shed 1 base and J 5 bases; nucleotides not matched to a gene: 5. In DNA, the CDR3 is TGTGCCAGCAGCTTAGGACTAGCGGGAGTAGGGGAGACCCAGTACTTC. Amino acid sequence: CASSLGLAGVGETQYF. The full variable domain, in which reference TRBV7-2 and TRBJ2-5 provide the parts outside the CDR3, is GAGVSQSPSNKVTEKGKDVELRCDPISGHTALYWYRQSLGQGLEFLIYFQGNSAPDKSGLPSDRFSAERTGGSVSTLTIQRTQQEDSAVYLCASSLGLAGVGETQYFGPGTRLLVL.

This CDR3 is CSVVGGYEQYF. DNA for the CDR3: TGCAGCGTTGTGGGGGGCTACGAGCAGTACTTC. V and J are TRBV29-1 and TRBJ2-7, with D possibly matching TRBD2 (6 bases). V was trimmed by 4 bases and J by 3 bases, leaving 7 bases between them. Germline assignment: CDR1 SQVTM and CDR2 ANQGSEA. The CDR3 runs to 11 residues.

V is TRBV4-2 and J is TRBJ2-3; D possibly corresponds to TRBD2 (5 bases). The V and J ends lost 1 base and 0 bases respectively, with 23 bases between them. Germline CDR1 and CDR2: LGHNA and YNFKEQ. The CDR3 covers 20 residues. The CDR3 bases are TGTGCCAGCAGCCAAGCTACAAGCGGCGGTGCGTCGGCTAGCACAGATACGCAGTATTTT. Encoded protein: CASSQATSGGASASTDTQYF.

V usage is TRBV9 and J usage is TRBJ2-3; 10 bases are a match to TRBD1. There are 17 residues in the CDR3. The germline gives CDR1 SGDLS, CDR2 YYNGEE. J lost 4 bases, V lost 2 bases, and 10 bases had no gene match. This CDR3 is CASSVLMTGGAADTQYF. CDR3 nucleotides: TGTGCCAGCAGCGTCCTTATGACAGGGGGCGCGGCAGATACGCAGTATTTT.

By sample fraction, this clone is medium-sized. The chain has TRBV7-9 and TRBJ1-5, with 10 nucleotides matching TRBD1. The CDR3 loop spans 16 amino acids. Germline CDR1 reads SEHNR; CDR2 reads FQNEAQ (reference sequence). V was pared by 5 bases and J by 1 base, with 5 bases of the junction left unmatched. The CDR3 region has the DNA TGTGCCAGCAGCCCTGGACAGGGGGGGAGCAATCAGCCCCAGCATTTT. It encodes CASSPGQGGSNQPQHF.

The rearrangement uses TRBV28 and TRBJ1-5, with 8 bases lining up with TRBD1. The CDR3 spans 15 residues. J gave up 2 bases and V 8 bases, and 8 bases lay outside the gene matches. The germline V gene has CDR1 MDHEN and CDR2 SYDVKM. CDR3 nucleotides: TGTGCCAGCGGACGACAGGGGAAGGGCAATCAGCCCCAGCATTTT. Translation gives CASGRQGKGNQPQHF.

This chain links TRBV12-2 with TRBJ1-6; the table's D call, TRBD1, was not checked against the DNA. TRBV12-2 constitutes a pseudogene. The CDR3 runs 12 residues. CDR3 in DNA: TGTGCAAGTCACCTCCGGGACATCTCCCTCCACTTT. The encoded protein is CASHLRDISLHF.

This rearrangement joins TRBV29-1 to TRBJ1-5; D not certain. This CDR3 contains 13 residues. Deletions cut 6 bases from V and 6 bases from J, with 15 bases between. Germline assignment: CDR1 SQVTM and CDR2 ANQGSEA. The CDR3 loop reads CSVQAGGGQPQHF. The CDR3 bases are TGCAGCGTCCAAGCGGGCGGAGGTCAGCCCCAGCATTTT. The entire variable domain, with the rest obtained from reference TRBV29-1 and TRBJ1-5, is as follows: SAVISQKPSRDICQRGTSLTIQCQVDSQVTMMFWYRQQPGQSLTLIATANQGSEATYESGFVIDKFPISRPNLTFSTLTVSNMSPEDSSIYLCSVQAGGGQPQHFGDGTRLSIL.

The rearrangement joins TRBV2 to TRBJ2-7; the D gene is possibly TRBD1 (5 bases). Germline V gene lookup returns CDR1 SNHLY and CDR2 FYNNEI. There are 13 residues in the CDR3. The V end was cut by 6 bases, the J end by 1 base, with 10 bases between. In DNA form, the CDR3 reads TGTGCCAGCAGCAGACAGTGGTCCTACGAGCAGTACTTC. Protein sequence: CASSRQWSYEQYF.

This chain joins TRBV5-1 and TRBJ2-7; 8 positions agree with TRBD2. Germline assignment: CDR1 SGHRS and CDR2 YFSETQ. The CDR3 sequence is 15 residues long. V trimming: 1 base; J trimming: 6 bases; junction bases outside the gene matches: 9. In DNA, the CDR3 is TGCGCCAGCAGCTTGCAGGTCGGGACTAGTGGCGAGCAGTACTTC. Amino acids: CASSLQVGTSGEQYF.

V is TRBV5-5 and J is TRBJ1-1, with 8 bases that match TRBD1. This CDR3 spans 13 amino acids. Germline V lookup: CDR1 SGHKS, CDR2 YYEKEE (reference sequence). The V gene end was trimmed by 4 bases and the J gene end by 5 bases; junction bases not matched to a gene: 4. This CDR3 reads CASSETGDTEAFF. The DNA of the CDR3 is TGTGCCAGCAGCGAGACAGGGGATACTGAAGCTTTCTTT.

In its sample, this clone was seen once. The rearrangement links TRBV5-1 to TRBJ1-2; D is unclear. V was shortened by 3 bases and J by 0 bases, with 12 bases between the two germline ends. CDR3 length: 15 amino acids. The germline V gene has CDR1 SGHRS and CDR2 YFSETQ. Written as DNA, the CDR3 is TGCGCCAGCAGCTCCAACACCAAATCTAACTATGGCTACACCTTC. As protein: CASSSNTKSNYGYTF.

The genes are TRBV18 and TRBJ2-5; 7 nucleotides align to TRBD1. From germline, CDR1 is KGHSH and CDR2 LQKENI. This CDR3 has 13 amino acids. Trimming took 4 bases from V and 5 from J; bases not matched to a gene: 4. This chain's CDR3 is CASSRGGGETQYF. The DNA of the CDR3 is TGTGCCAGCTCACGAGGGGGCGGCGAGACCCAGTACTTC. The full variable domain, completed using reference TRBV18 and TRBJ2-5, is NAGVMQNPRHLVRRRGQEARLRCSPMKGHSHVYWYRQLPEEGLKFMVYLQKENIIDESGMPKERFSAEFPKEGPSILRIQQVVRGDSAAYFCASSRGGGETQYFGPGTRLLVL.

The J gene is TRBJ1-1, the V gene TRBV6-5; 7 bases are a match to TRBD1. Trimming took 4 bases from V and 10 from J; bases not matched to a gene: 12. CDR3 length: 14 amino acids. The germline V gene encodes CDR1 MNHEY and CDR2 SVGAGI. CDR3 amino acids: CASSSDRDRHGAFF. The CDR3 bases are TGTGCCAGCAGTTCCGACAGGGACCGACACGGAGCTTTCTTT.